What follows describes a single TCR beta chain. This clonotype was detected a few times. Its recognized antigen is unknown. The sample holds no much larger clone one base away, and base qualities are not on file. V sheds 0 bases and J sheds 4 bases, leaving 13 bases between their ends. From the cysteine through the phenylalanine, the CDR3 covers 16 amino acids. This entry keeps only the CDR3 DNA: 48 bases, framed from base 1. CDR1 and CDR2, per the germline V gene, are SGHTA and FQGNSA. The sample belongs to a study of CDR3 diversity in severe acne (dated by TCRdb to between 2017 and 2020). The method behind the library was PCR. Sequencing took place on an Illumina HiSeq 2000. The public reads were run again by TCRdb, first through fastp at Q25 and then through MiXCR, and only productive beta chains were kept. Under each unique CDR3 protein, matching rows form one entry showing the most common genes and DNA. The sample table lists about 76,000 distinct CDR3 sequences, under 65% of them with a count of one. The ten most abundant clones make up about 13% of the sample.

This chain is built from TRBV7-2 and TRBJ1-3; the D segment cannot be called with confidence. The TCR was taken from a male donor in good health, without acne. Sequenced sample: blood. The DNA sequence is as follows: TGTGCCAGCAGCTTAGCTCGGCAGCCTGGGGGAAACACCATATATTTT. This yields the protein CASSLARQPGGNTIYF.